This note documents a single T cell receptor (beta chain) sequence. Per the original data handling: Reference gene primers were amplified, and this amplification served to estimate nucleated cell counts. Sequenced by immunoSEQ multiplex PCR; TCRdb stores in-frame clones only, minus some. The V and J calls and clone size come from that table; D and trimming were worked out from the DNA. The table has about 240,000 clones, roughly four fifths seen once. This sample is drawn from a study of blood T cell repertoires in COVID-19. Study-level information: The United States, Italy and Spain provided the acute and convalescent COVID-19 samples. Sample material is recorded as cDNA or gDNA derived from T cells, B-cell-depleted T cells, or PBMCs.

This CDR3 has 14 residues. The V gene is TRBV7-5, the J gene TRBJ1-5; TRBD1, the D gene given by the table, was not confirmed from the DNA. TRBV7-5 is annotated as a pseudogene. What was sequenced was peripheral blood. The receptor comes from a woman in her seventies with acute or convalescent COVID-19. The CDR3 DNA reads TGTGCCAGAAGTTACAGACAGGGGGATCAGCCCCAGCATTTT. It translates to CARSYRQGDQPQHF.